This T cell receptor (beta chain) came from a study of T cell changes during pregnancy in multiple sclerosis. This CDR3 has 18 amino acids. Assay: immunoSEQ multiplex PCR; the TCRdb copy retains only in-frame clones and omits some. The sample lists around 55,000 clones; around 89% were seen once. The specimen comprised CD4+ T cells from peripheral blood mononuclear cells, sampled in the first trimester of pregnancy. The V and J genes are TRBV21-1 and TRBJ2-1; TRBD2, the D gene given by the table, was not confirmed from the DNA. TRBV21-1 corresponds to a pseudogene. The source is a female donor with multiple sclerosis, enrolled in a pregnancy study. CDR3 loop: CASTAPSGGAACYNEQFF. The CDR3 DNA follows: TGTGCCAGCACCGCCCCTAGCGGGGGGGCGGCATGTTACAATGAGCAGTTCTTC.